A single sample gave rise to the 32 T cell receptor beta chains below, sequenced in a study of T-cell memory formation after mild COVID-19. MiXCR, applied by TCRdb to the 5' RACE reads, yields one record per CDR3 protein. The sample shows 550,000 to 600,000 distinct CDR3 sequences, roughly 22% of them seen only once. Material for sequencing was PBMCs or a T cell subset sorted from them (not recorded which). Receptor source: an adult woman who had mild COVID-19 (a few samples of this study predate the infection). Cell type and time point are not known.

V is TRBV9 and J is TRBJ2-1, with D possibly matching TRBD1 (6 bases). Deletions cut 2 bases from V and 1 base from J, with 10 bases between. The CDR3 is made up of 15 amino acids. The germline V gene encodes CDR1 SGDLS and CDR2 YYNGEE. The CDR3 spells CASSVRGRSYNEQFF. In DNA, the CDR3 is TGTGCCAGCAGCGTCAGGGGTAGGTCCTACAATGAGCAGTTCTTC.

The table lists this clonotype with a few counts. The chain combines TRBV7-6 with TRBJ2-7; perhaps TRBD2 as D (5 bases). Germline-derived CDR1 and CDR2 are SGHVS and FNYEAQ. Trimming left V 0 bases short and J 6 bases short, with 18 bases between. This CDR3 region has 16 residues. The CDR3 region is CASSLADPGSWGEQYF. DNA for the CDR3: TGTGCCAGCAGCTTAGCGGACCCGGGATCTTGGGGCGAGCAGTACTTC.

This chain connects TRBV30 to TRBJ1-1; D unresolved. Germline V CDR1 and CDR2: GTSNPN, SVGIG (reference sequence). V gave up 1 base and J gave up 3 bases, with 9 bases separating them. This CDR3 comprises 13 residues. DNA of the CDR3: TGTGCCTGGAGTGAGGCCAGTCACACTGAAGCTTTCTTT. It specifies CAWSEASHTEAFF.

This chain joins TRBV3-1 and TRBJ1-1; D is unresolved. This CDR3 contains 15 residues. The V end lost 4 bases, the J end lost 0 bases, and 12 bases lay between the germline ends. Germline loops: CDR1 LGHDT, CDR2 YNNKEL (reference sequence). As DNA, the CDR3 is TGTGCCAGCAGCCCCCTTAGGGCCCTGAACACTGAAGCTTTCTTT. It specifies CASSPLRALNTEAFF.

The rearrangement joins TRBV12-3 or TRBV12-4 to TRBJ2-2, with no clear D. This CDR3 is built from 12 residues. V dropped 1 base and J dropped 6 bases, with 3 bases sitting between them. The CDR3 bases are TGTGCCAGCAGTTTAGAGCCCGGGGAGCTGTTTTTT. Translation gives CASSLEPGELFF.

V and J are TRBV3-1 and TRBJ1-1; 8 bases line up with TRBD1. The CDR3 sequence is 16 residues long. CDR1 LGHDT and CDR2 YNNKEL come from the germline V gene (reference sequence). Trimming took 4 bases from V and 4 from J; bases not matched to a gene: 11. CDR3 region: CASSRNTGGGGTEAFF. Here the CDR3 DNA reads TGTGCCAGCAGCCGAAACACAGGGGGAGGAGGCACTGAAGCTTTCTTT.

This clonotype was picked up a small number of times. V is TRBV3-1 and J is TRBJ2-2; perhaps TRBD2 as D (5 bases). Germline V CDR1 and CDR2: LGHDT, YNNKEL (reference sequence). The CDR3 extends over 15 amino acids. Trimming pared 4 bases from V and 5 bases from J, leaving 14 bases between. Here the CDR3 reads CASSPRRWETGELFF. In DNA, the CDR3 is TGTGCCAGCAGCCCCAGACGATGGGAGACCGGGGAGCTGTTTTTT.

The rearrangement uses TRBV5-1 and TRBJ2-3, with D unclear. The CDR3 spans 15 residues. The germline gives CDR1 SGHRS, CDR2 YFSETQ. The V end lost 2 bases, the J end lost 0 bases, and 10 bases lay between the germline ends. The CDR3 here is CASSFIQRSTDTQYF. CDR3 nucleotides: TGCGCCAGCAGCTTCATCCAGAGAAGCACAGATACGCAGTATTTT.

This CDR3 is CSVSGGSLNTEAFF. The CDR3 DNA reads as TGCAGCGTCAGCGGGGGGTCACTTAACACTGAAGCTTTCTTT. The chain is built from TRBV29-1 and TRBJ1-1; possibly TRBD1 for D (5 bases). V lost 6 bases to trimming and J lost 2 bases, with 16 bases between them. The V gene's germline CDR1 is SQVTM and CDR2 ANQGSEA. CDR3 size: 14 residues.

Only a few counts were recorded for this clonotype. This chain connects TRBV29-1 to TRBJ1-1; a weak D match, TRBD1 (6 bases). The V end lost 6 bases, the J end lost 8 bases, and 13 bases lay between the germline ends. This CDR3 comprises 11 residues. Germline-derived CDR1 and CDR2 are SQVTM and ANQGSEA. CDR3 protein: CSVQSTGEAFF. The CDR3 DNA reads TGCAGCGTCCAATCTACAGGGGAAGCTTTCTTT. The complete variable domain, with remaining parts taken from reference TRBV29-1 and TRBJ1-1, reads SAVISQKPSRDICQRGTSLTIQCQVDSQVTMMFWYRQQPGQSLTLIATANQGSEATYESGFVIDKFPISRPNLTFSTLTVSNMSPEDSSIYLCSVQSTGEAFFGQGTRLTVV.

The chain joins TRBV6-6 to TRBJ1-6; tentatively, D is TRBD1 (6 bases). Germline CDR1 and CDR2: MNHNY and SVGAGI (reference sequence). This CDR3 comprises 14 residues. Trimming shortened V by 4 bases and J by 11 bases, and 15 bases separated the two germline ends. CDR3: CASSSPSRGPPLHF. The CDR3 DNA is TGTGCCAGCAGTTCACCGTCCAGGGGTCCACCCCTCCACTTT.

The chain recombines TRBV10-3 with TRBJ2-3, with 7 bases that match TRBD2. Germline V gene lookup returns CDR1 ENHRY and CDR2 SYGVKD. The CDR3 consists of 14 residues. The trim removed 10 bases at V and 1 base at J, leaving 8 bases unmatched. This chain's CDR3 is CATKNSGGTDTQYF. The CDR3 nucleotides read TGTGCCACCAAAAACAGCGGGGGCACAGATACGCAGTATTTT.

The DNA of the CDR3 is TGCAGCGTGGGACAGGTTCACACTGAAGCTTTCTTT. Translating it yields CSVGQVHTEAFF. V usage is TRBV29-1 and J usage is TRBJ1-1, with TRBD1 matching 8 bases. The CDR3 is 12 amino acids. J gave up 3 bases and V 6 bases, and 3 bases lay outside the gene matches. Germline V gene lookup returns CDR1 SQVTM and CDR2 ANQGSEA.

This chain uses TRBV7-2 with TRBJ2-5; 13 bases agree with TRBD2. V was clipped by 2 bases and J by 5 bases; unmatched bases: 11. Germline lookup yields CDR1 SGHTA and CDR2 FQGNSA. This CDR3 spans 18 amino acids. CDR3 coding DNA: TGTGCCAGCAGCTTATCCCCATGGACTAGCGGGAGCTCGGAGACCCAGTACTTC. This sequence encodes CASSLSPWTSGSSETQYF.

This clonotype has just a few counts. The V call is TRBV21-1, the J call TRBJ2-7; the D segment call TRBD2 is taken from the table without a DNA check. TRBV21-1 is noted as a pseudogene. The CDR3 covers 17 residues. CDR3 nucleotide sequence: TGTGCCAGCAGCAAAGGAGGAAGCCAGGCCCAGGTCTACGAGCAGTACTTC. Encoded protein: CASSKGGSQAQVYEQYF.

This clonotype was seen more than once but under ten times. The rearrangement joins TRBV7-2 to TRBJ1-2, with a tentative D call TRBD1 (5 bases). Germline lookup yields CDR1 SGHTA and CDR2 FQGNSA. The CDR3 has 15 residues. V was pared by 3 bases and J by 0 bases, with 11 bases between. CDR3 protein: CASSFRDRPNYGYTF. The CDR3 coding sequence is TGTGCCAGCAGCTTCCGGGACCGCCCTAACTATGGCTACACCTTC.

This clonotype was detected once. Since a much larger clone is just one base distant, this may be a read error. The rearrangement joins TRBV6-5 to TRBJ1-1; weak D call: TRBD1 (5 bases). The length of the CDR3 is 13 residues. In germline, CDR1 is MNHEY, CDR2 SVGAGI. This CDR3 reads CASTRGMKTEAFF. CDR3 nucleotides: TGTGCCAGCACGCGGGGCATGAAAACTGAAGCTTTCTTT.

This clonotype was observed a few times. The chain combines TRBV5-1 with TRBJ2-6; D not resolved. Deletions cut 3 bases from V and 0 bases from J, with 13 bases between. The germline V gene has CDR1 SGHRS and CDR2 YFSETQ. This CDR3 contains 17 residues. CDR3 protein: CASSSRLSISGANVLTF. The CDR3 DNA reads as TGCGCCAGCAGCTCCCGACTCTCCATCTCTGGGGCCAACGTCCTGACTTTC. Supplemented by reference TRBV5-1 and TRBJ2-6, the full variable domain reads KAGVTQTPRYLIKTRGQQVTLSCSPISGHRSVSWYQQTPGQGLQFLFEYFSETQRNKGNFPGRFSGRQFSNSRSEMNVSTLELGDSALYLCASSSRLSISGANVLTFGAGSRLTVL.

The rearrangement joins TRBV29-1 to TRBJ1-2; D gene ambiguous. The CDR3 consists of 12 residues. Trimming left V 4 bases short and J 5 bases short, with 11 bases between. Germline V CDR1 and CDR2: SQVTM, ANQGSEA. The CDR3 DNA follows: TGCAGCGTTGTGGGGAGTGGTTATGGCTACACCTTC. It translates to CSVVGSGYGYTF.

This chain connects TRBV5-1 to TRBJ1-4; TRBD1 is a possible D gene (6 bases). The germline CDR1 and CDR2 sequences are SGHRS and YFSETQ. Trimming shortened V by 3 bases and J by 5 bases, and 11 bases separated the two germline ends. There are 14 residues in the CDR3. CDR3 protein: CASSSGQSNEKLFF. CDR3 sequence (DNA): TGCGCCAGCAGCTCCGGACAGTCGAATGAAAAACTGTTTTTT.

In this sample, this clonotype turned up a few times. The V and J genes are TRBV6-6 and TRBJ2-3; 7 bases map to TRBD2. With 6 bases clipped from V and 4 bases from J, the junction kept 10 bases outside the gene matches. This CDR3 has 15 residues. Germline values: CDR1 MNHNY, CDR2 SVGAGI (reference sequence). CDR3: CASSSRGRGADTQYF. In nucleotides, the CDR3 is TGTGCCAGCAGCTCACGTGGGAGGGGAGCAGATACGCAGTATTTT.

A few counts support this clonotype. The chain combines TRBV2 with TRBJ2-7, with 8 bases that match TRBD1. Germline V gene lookup returns CDR1 SNHLY and CDR2 FYNNEI. This CDR3 spans 15 amino acids. The V gene end was trimmed by 3 bases and the J gene end by 3 bases; junction bases not matched to a gene: 7. The CDR3 loop is CASSELHRGDYEQYF. In DNA, the CDR3 is TGTGCCAGCAGTGAGCTTCACAGGGGGGACTACGAGCAGTACTTC. The variable domain in full, completed from reference TRBV2 and TRBJ2-7, reads EPEVTQTPSHQVTQMGQEVILRCVPISNHLYFYWYRQILGQKVEFLVSFYNNEISEKSEIFDDQFSVERPDGSNFTLKIRSTKLEDSAMYFCASSELHRGDYEQYFGPGTRLTVT.

This clonotype was seen a few times. The chain has TRBV12-3 or TRBV12-4 and TRBJ2-1, with 10 positions matching TRBD1. V gave up 2 bases and J gave up 6 bases; unmatched junction bases: 4. The CDR3 length is 15 residues. CDR3 in amino acids: CASSLWTGGSNEQFF. The CDR3 region has the DNA TGTGCCAGCAGTTTATGGACAGGGGGGAGCAATGAGCAGTTCTTC.

This chain uses TRBV15 with TRBJ1-4; 8 nucleotides align to TRBD1. V was clipped by 3 bases and J by 4 bases; unmatched bases: 4. Germline V CDR1 and CDR2: LNHNV, YYDKDF (reference sequence). The CDR3 extends over 15 amino acids. CDR3 coding DNA: TGTGCCACCAGCAGTCGGGACAGGAGTAATGAAAAACTGTTTTTT. Translation gives CATSSRDRSNEKLFF.

The gene calls are TRBV6-1 and TRBJ2-3; D is possibly TRBD1 or TRBD2 (5 bases each). The CDR3 totals 16 residues. V shed 1 base and J shed 0 bases, with 11 bases lying between them. Germline V gene sequence: CDR1 MNHNS, CDR2 SASEGT. In DNA form, the CDR3 reads TGTGCCAGCAGTGAAGAGGCTGGGGGAAGCACAGATACGCAGTATTTT. Translating gives CASSEEAGGSTDTQYF.

This clonotype was seen just once. V is TRBV2 and J is TRBJ2-3; 13 bases map to TRBD2. CDR1 is SNHLY and CDR2 is FYNNEI in the germline V gene. This CDR3 has 17 amino acids. Trimming cost V 3 bases and J 6 bases; bases outside gene matches: 9. The CDR3 sequence: CASSDTSGGAKRDTQYF. The CDR3 DNA is TGTGCCAGCAGTGATACTAGCGGGGGGGCGAAGAGGGATACGCAGTATTTT.

This clonotype appeared a few times. The chain uses TRBV7-9 and TRBJ2-2; D is possibly TRBD2 (6 bases). The CDR3 sequence is 16 residues long. Trimming took 7 bases from V and 6 from J, leaving 21 bases between them. The germline V gene encodes CDR1 SEHNR and CDR2 FQNEAQ (reference sequence). CDR3 in DNA: TGTGCCAGCACTCCCGGAAGGGGCGGGGAGGCCGGGGAGCTGTTTTTT. It is translated as CASTPGRGGEAGELFF. The whole variable domain, remainder taken from reference TRBV7-9 and TRBJ2-2, is DTGVSQNPRHKITKRGQNVTFRCDPISEHNRLYWYRQTLGQGPEFLTYFQNEAQLEKSRLLSDRFSAERPKGSFSTLEIQRTEQGDSAMYLCASTPGRGGEAGELFFGEGSRLTVL.

The chain combines TRBV18 with TRBJ1-4; maybe TRBD1 (5 bases). Germline values: CDR1 KGHSH, CDR2 LQKENI. Trimming removed 3 bases from V and 8 bases from J, with 13 bases in between. The CDR3 length is 14 residues. The CDR3, as DNA: TGTGCCAGCTCACCGGGGCAGCCACCAGAAAAACTGTTTTTT. Translating gives CASSPGQPPEKLFF.

The sample holds a few counts of this clonotype. The chain recombines TRBV6-4 with TRBJ2-7, with D possibly TRBD2 on 5 matching bases. This CDR3 contains 13 residues. Germline CDR1 and CDR2: MRHNA and SNTAGT. V was trimmed by 5 bases and J by 3 bases, leaving 11 bases between them. The CDR3 spells CASSPRGLYEQYF. As DNA, the CDR3 is TGTGCCAGCAGTCCCCGCGGACTCTACGAGCAGTACTTC.

The rearrangement uses TRBV6-2 or TRBV6-3 and TRBJ1-4; 7 bases align to TRBD1. With 8 bases clipped from V and 10 bases from J, the junction kept 7 bases outside the gene matches. The CDR3 runs to 12 residues. Germline V gene lookup returns CDR1 MNHEY and CDR2 SVGEGT. The CDR3 region is CASGYRGGKLFF. The CDR3 nucleotides are TGTGCCAGCGGGTACAGGGGAGGAAAACTGTTTTTT.

CDR3 bases: TGTGCCACTCAGCGGGGGGGAGGGAACACCGGGGAGCTGTTTTTT. This translates into CATQRGGGNTGELFF. The chain uses TRBV10-3 and TRBJ2-2; the match to TRBD2 covers 10 bases. The CDR3 loop spans 15 amino acids. Germline CDR1 and CDR2: ENHRY and SYGVKD. J gave up 1 base and V 10 bases, and 6 bases lay outside the gene matches.

The chain combines TRBV12-3 or TRBV12-4 with TRBJ1-1; D possibly corresponds to TRBD1 (5 bases). The CDR3 is 14 residues long. Trimming stripped 7 bases from V and 2 bases from J, with 14 bases between. Here the CDR3 reads CASTPGGINTEAFF. CDR3 in DNA: TGTGCCAGCACCCCGGGGGGTATAAACACTGAAGCTTTCTTT.